The 30 T cell receptor beta chains below all came from one sample that was sequenced in a study of T cell responses to AZD1222 COVID-19 vaccine. The data were produced by immunoSEQ multiplex PCR, yet TCRdb's version contains in-frame clones alone and is incomplete. Found here are fewer than 90,000 clones, 70% to 90% of them singletons; the top ten hold around 9.9%. Specimen: peripheral blood, collected on day 0 of AZD1222 vaccination. The receptors were sampled from an adult in good health.

This chain joins TRBV10-3 and TRBJ2-7, with D possibly matching TRBD2 (6 bases). The CDR3 is made up of 14 amino acids. Looked up from germline, CDR1 is ENHRY and CDR2 is SYGVKD. Trimming removed 4 bases at V and 0 bases at J, with 10 bases between. The CDR3 protein is CAISAEGSSYEQYF. The CDR3 nucleotides read TGTGCCATCAGTGCGGAGGGGAGCTCCTACGAGCAGTACTTC.

The chain joins TRBV9 to TRBJ2-3; possibly TRBD1 or TRBD2 for D (6 bases each). V was cut by 3 bases and J by 8 bases, with 16 bases left in between. CDR3 length: 14 residues. Germline V gene lookup returns CDR1 SGDLS and CDR2 YYNGEE. DNA of the CDR3: TGTGCCAGCAGCGATGGATGGAGGGGGGTTACGCAGTATTTT. The encoded protein is CASSDGWRGVTQYF.

This chain connects TRBV6-5 to TRBJ2-1, with D maybe TRBD1 (5 bases). Looked up from germline, CDR1 is MNHEY and CDR2 is SVGAGI. CDR3 length: 16 residues. Trimming pared 0 bases from V and 0 bases from J, leaving 9 bases between. In nucleotides, the CDR3 is TGTGCCAGCAGTTACTCAAGGACACCCTCCTACAATGAGCAGTTCTTC. The encoded protein is CASSYSRTPSYNEQFF.

The gene calls are TRBV5-1 and TRBJ1-1; 7 bases are a match to TRBD1. The V gene end was trimmed by 2 bases and the J gene end by 1 base; junction bases not matched to a gene: 2. Germline V lookup: CDR1 SGHRS, CDR2 YFSETQ. The CDR3 spans 14 residues. The CDR3 region has the DNA TGCGCCAGCAGCTTCCGGGACAGGAACACTGAAGCTTTCTTT. Translating it yields CASSFRDRNTEAFF.

The chain recombines TRBV18 with TRBJ2-1; either TRBD1 or TRBD2 may supply D (5 bases each). The CDR3 is 15 amino acids. Trimming pared 3 bases from V and 0 bases from J, leaving 9 bases between. CDR1 is KGHSH and CDR2 is LQKENI in the germline V gene. The CDR3 nucleotides are TGTGCCAGCTCACCTGCTGGGGGCTCCTACAATGAGCAGTTCTTC. Its protein is CASSPAGGSYNEQFF.

The gene calls are TRBV5-1 and TRBJ1-1; no clear D gene. Germline assignment: CDR1 SGHRS and CDR2 YFSETQ. V lost 0 bases and J lost 1, with 13 bases in between. The CDR3 loop spans 16 amino acids. The CDR3 loop is CASSLARGGRNTEAFF. Here the CDR3 DNA reads TGCGCCAGCAGCTTGGCCCGGGGAGGGCGGAACACTGAAGCTTTCTTT.

The V and J genes are TRBV28 and TRBJ1-6; possibly TRBD1 for D (5 bases). Deletions cut 5 bases from V and 7 bases from J, with 15 bases between. This CDR3 is 15 amino acids long. CDR1 MDHEN and CDR2 SYDVKM come from the germline V gene. CDR3 loop: CASSPGLSLNSPLHF. The CDR3 DNA is TGTGCCAGCAGTCCGGGACTCTCTTTAAATTCACCCCTCCACTTT.

The V and J genes are TRBV30 and TRBJ2-3, with 9 bases that match TRBD2. The germline CDR1 and CDR2 sequences are GTSNPN and SVGIG (reference sequence). V lost 2 bases, J lost 5 bases, and 5 bases stayed unmatched. This CDR3 comprises 14 residues. The CDR3 reads CAWSRREGGDTQYF. CDR3 in DNA: TGTGCCTGGAGTCGGCGGGAGGGTGGAGATACGCAGTATTTT.

J is TRBJ2-5 and V is TRBV11-2; either TRBD1 or TRBD2 may supply D (5 bases each). The germline V and J ends were trimmed by 5 bases and 5 bases, with 18 bases remaining between them. There are 15 residues in the CDR3. CDR1 is SGHAT, CDR2 FQNNGV, per germline. CDR3 loop: CASSAMGRVTETQYF. CDR3 DNA sequence: TGTGCCAGCAGCGCCATGGGGCGGGTTACCGAGACCCAGTACTTC.

The chain recombines TRBV9 with TRBJ2-6; maybe TRBD2 (6 bases). Per germline, CDR1 SGDLS and CDR2 YYNGEE. The CDR3 runs 16 residues. V was pared by 2 bases and J by 1 base, with 10 bases between. The CDR3: CASSVRGRSGANVLTF. The CDR3 coding sequence is TGTGCCAGCAGCGTCAGAGGGAGGTCTGGGGCCAACGTCCTGACTTTC.

V is TRBV23-1 and J is TRBJ1-1, with D possibly being TRBD1 (5 bases). TRBV23-1 is an ORF; its function is uncertain. V was trimmed by 6 bases and J by 0 bases, leaving 20 bases between them. CDR3 length equals 17 residues. CDR3 nucleotide sequence: TGCGCCAGCAGCCTTCCTTGGGGACGGGAAATGAACACTGAAGCTTTCTTT. As protein: CASSLPWGREMNTEAFF.

The rearrangement joins TRBV10-3 to TRBJ1-4; D is uncertain. CDR3 length equals 13 residues. Germline V lookup: CDR1 ENHRY, CDR2 SYGVKD. V gave up 8 bases and J gave up 4 bases, with 11 bases separating them. The CDR3 loop is CAIGPGNNEKLFF. CDR3 DNA sequence: TGTGCCATCGGGCCGGGGAATAATGAAAAACTGTTTTTT.

This sequence joins TRBV21-1 and TRBJ1-1. TRBV21-1 is termed a pseudogene. The CDR3 contains 13 residues. CDR3 sequence: CASSSGSGTEAFF. In nucleotides, the CDR3 is TGTGCCAGCAGCTCCGGGTCTGGGACTGAAGCTTTCTTT.

This clone was found a few times. This rearrangement joins TRBV5-1 to TRBJ2-2, with D unclear. Looked up from germline, CDR1 is SGHRS and CDR2 is YFSETQ. The CDR3 covers 17 residues. V lost 0 bases and J lost 6, with 18 bases in between. In DNA, the CDR3 is TGCGCCAGCAGCTTGGCCAGTAACGACCCCAAGGCCGGGGAGCTGTTTTTT. Translated: CASSLASNDPKAGELFF.

This chain uses TRBV5-5 with TRBJ1-4; TRBD1 is a possible D gene (5 bases). The germline CDR1 and CDR2 sequences are SGHKS and YYEKEE (reference sequence). This CDR3 has 15 amino acids. The V end was cut by 4 bases, the J end by 6 bases, with 16 bases between. CDR3 DNA sequence: TGTGCCAGCAGCGCGTTGGCCAGAGGGGATGAAAAACTGTTTTTT. Translated, it gives CASSALARGDEKLFF.

The genes are TRBV9 and TRBJ2-1; 9 bases fit TRBD2. The V gene end was trimmed by 0 bases and the J gene end by 9 bases; junction bases not matched to a gene: 10. The CDR3 loop spans 16 amino acids. The germline V gene has CDR1 SGDLS and CDR2 YYNGEE. The CDR3 is CASSVGLGGGASEQFF. The CDR3 DNA sequence: TGTGCCAGCAGCGTAGGGTTAGGCGGGGGGGCCAGTGAGCAGTTCTTC.

This chain joins TRBV19 and TRBJ2-1; a possible D gene is TRBD1 (6 bases). CDR3 size: 15 residues. Trimming pared 4 bases from V and 4 bases from J, leaving 14 bases between. In germline, CDR1 is LNHDA, CDR2 SQIVND (reference sequence). CDR3 in DNA: TGTGCCAGTAGTAAACAGGGTATTGTTTACAATGAGCAGTTCTTC. This codes for CASSKQGIVYNEQFF.

The gene calls are TRBV5-1 and TRBJ2-1, with TRBD2 matching over 7 bases. The CDR3 covers 16 residues. The V and J ends lost 1 base and 6 bases, in that order; junction bases with no gene match: 10. CDR1 and CDR2 (germline): SGHRS, YFSETQ. CDR3 amino acids: CASSLLLEAGLNEQFF. CDR3 coding DNA: TGCGCCAGCAGCTTGCTCCTTGAAGCGGGGCTCAATGAGCAGTTCTTC.

CDR3 in DNA: TGTGCCAGCAGCCGAGTGGATGCGAACACTGAAGCTTTCTTT. It yields the protein CASSRVDANTEAFF. V usage is TRBV6-5 and J usage is TRBJ1-1; D call uncertain. Germline CDR1 and CDR2: MNHEY and SVGAGI. With 6 bases removed from V and 1 base from J, the gap between germline ends came to 12 bases. The CDR3 loop spans 14 amino acids.

This CDR3 reads CASSAADTGELFF. The CDR3 DNA reads as TGCGCCAGCAGCGCGGCTGACACCGGGGAGCTGTTTTTT. The V gene is TRBV5-1, the J gene TRBJ2-2; unclear D gene. The CDR3 sequence is 13 residues long. V was clipped by 4 bases and J by 3 bases, with 7 bases between them. Germline V gene lookup returns CDR1 SGHRS and CDR2 YFSETQ. The variable domain in full, with the rest retrieved from reference TRBV5-1 and TRBJ2-2, is KAGVTQTPRYLIKTRGQQVTLSCSPISGHRSVSWYQQTPGQGLQFLFEYFSETQRNKGNFPGRFSGRQFSNSRSEMNVSTLELGDSALYLCASSAADTGELFFGEGSRLTVL.

The chain is built from TRBV5-6 and TRBJ1-2; the match to TRBD1 covers 8 bases. J gave up 8 bases and V 2 bases, and 8 bases lay outside the gene matches. Germline V gene data show CDR1 as SGHDT and CDR2 as YYEEEE. This CDR3 spans 14 amino acids. The CDR3 nucleotides read TGTGCCAGCAGCTTCGGAGACAGGGGCTCGGGCTACACCTTC. Translating it yields CASSFGDRGSGYTF.

The rearrangement joins TRBV5-1 to TRBJ1-2, with D unclear. V lost 0 bases and J lost 0, with 6 bases in between. The length of the CDR3 is 14 residues. Germline V gene data show CDR1 as SGHRS and CDR2 as YFSETQ. The CDR3: CASSLARANYGYTF. For the CDR3, the DNA is TGCGCCAGCAGCTTGGCGCGAGCTAACTATGGCTACACCTTC. The full variable domain, in which reference TRBV5-1 and TRBJ1-2 provide the parts outside the CDR3, is KAGVTQTPRYLIKTRGQQVTLSCSPISGHRSVSWYQQTPGQGLQFLFEYFSETQRNKGNFPGRFSGRQFSNSRSEMNVSTLELGDSALYLCASSLARANYGYTFGSGTRLTVV.

J is TRBJ2-7 and V is TRBV6-5, with TRBD1 identical over 7 bases. The ends lost 0 bases at V and 0 bases at J; junction bases unmatched: 5. Germline CDR1 and CDR2: MNHEY and SVGAGI. The CDR3 consists of 16 residues. The CDR3 DNA is TGTGCCAGCAGTTACTCGAGGGCAGGGGGCTCCTACGAGCAGTACTTC. Translating gives CASSYSRAGGSYEQYF.

In nucleotides, the CDR3 is TGTGCCAGCAGCCCGATGGGGTGGGACAGGTTCTACGAGCAGTACTTC. As protein: CASSPMGWDRFYEQYF. The chain combines TRBV14 with TRBJ2-7; 8 nucleotides agree with TRBD1. The V segment lost 4 bases and the J segment 3 bases; nucleotides outside the gene matches: 11. Germline loops: CDR1 SGHDN, CDR2 FVKESK. The CDR3 extends over 16 amino acids.

The gene calls are TRBV5-4 and TRBJ2-1, with 7 bases lining up with TRBD1. The CDR3 has 14 residues. The J segment lost 4 bases and the V segment lost 2 bases, leaving 3 bases of the junction unmatched. CDR1 SGHNT and CDR2 YYREEE come from the germline V gene (reference sequence). The CDR3 region has the DNA TGTGCCAGCAGCTTCCAGGGGGTGTACAATGAGCAGTTCTTC. This sequence encodes CASSFQGVYNEQFF.

The chain has TRBV19 and TRBJ1-4; possible D gene TRBD1, 6 bases. Deletions cut 3 bases from V and 5 bases from J, with 10 bases between. This CDR3 is 14 amino acids long. Germline CDR1 and CDR2: LNHDA and SQIVND (reference sequence). Here the CDR3 reads CASSIRGENEKLFF. The DNA of the CDR3 is TGTGCCAGTAGTATTAGGGGGGAAAATGAAAAACTGTTTTTT.

This rearrangement joins TRBV19 to TRBJ2-1; a possible D gene is TRBD1 (6 bases). This CDR3 spans 15 amino acids. V was pared by 6 bases and J by 5 bases, with 17 bases between. The V gene's germline CDR1 is LNHDA and CDR2 SQIVND (reference sequence). The CDR3: CASRDPRDTDNEQFF. As DNA, the CDR3 is TGTGCCAGTAGGGATCCTCGGGACACCGACAATGAGCAGTTCTTC.

This chain uses TRBV3-1 (or the pseudogene TRBV3-2) with TRBJ2-7; 10 bases fit TRBD2. Trimming removed 5 bases from V and 4 bases from J; junction bases left unmatched: 11. CDR3 size: 16 residues. CDR1 and CDR2 (germline): LGHDT, YNNKEL (reference sequence). The CDR3 loop is CASSFTSGASVYEQYF. CDR3 DNA: TGTGCCAGCAGCTTCACTAGCGGGGCCTCGGTTTACGAGCAGTACTTC.

This chain links TRBV2 with TRBJ2-3; the D gene is possibly TRBD2 (7 bases). Trimming left V 11 bases short and J 4 bases short, with 16 bases between. Per the germline V gene, CDR1 is SNHLY and CDR2 is FYNNEI. The CDR3 runs 13 residues. The CDR3: CASKEGGADTQYF. DNA for the CDR3: TGTGCCTCCAAGGAGGGGGGGGCAGATACGCAGTATTTT.

The rearrangement links TRBV29-1 to TRBJ1-3; no reliable D call. Germline-derived CDR1 and CDR2 are SQVTM and ANQGSEA. This CDR3 region has 11 residues. Trimming shortened V by 7 bases and J by 3 bases, and 7 bases separated the two germline ends. The chain's CDR3 is CSGGNGNTIYF. The CDR3 DNA is TGCAGCGGCGGGAATGGAAACACCATATATTTT.